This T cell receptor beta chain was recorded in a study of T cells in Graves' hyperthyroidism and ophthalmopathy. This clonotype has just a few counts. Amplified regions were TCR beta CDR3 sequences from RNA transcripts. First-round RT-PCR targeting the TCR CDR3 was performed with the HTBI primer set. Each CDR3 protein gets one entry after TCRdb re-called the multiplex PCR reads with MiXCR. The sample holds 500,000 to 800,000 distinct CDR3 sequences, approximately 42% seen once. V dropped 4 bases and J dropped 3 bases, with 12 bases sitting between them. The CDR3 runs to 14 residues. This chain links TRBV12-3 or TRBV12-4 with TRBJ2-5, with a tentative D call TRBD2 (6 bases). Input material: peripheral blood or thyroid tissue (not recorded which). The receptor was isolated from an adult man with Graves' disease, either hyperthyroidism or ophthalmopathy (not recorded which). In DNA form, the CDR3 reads TGTGCCAGCAGTTCCGGGGACTGGGAAGAGACCCAGTACTTC. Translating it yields CASSSGDWEETQYF.